A single sample is the source of the 29 T cell receptor beta chains below, sequenced in a study of cytomegalovirus exposure and HLA in healthy donors. Primers: 60 Vbeta forward and 13 Jbeta reverse. TCRdb keeps only in-frame clones here, not all; method: immunoSEQ multiplex PCR. The data hold around 150,000 clones, with around four fifths observed a single time. Sequenced: PBMCs. These receptors originate from a male donor in good health and CMV-seronegative.

The chain couples TRBV15 to TRBJ1-5; the D gene is possibly TRBD1 (5 bases). The CDR3 runs 16 residues. V was clipped by 4 bases and J by 6 bases, with 19 bases between them. In germline, CDR1 is LNHNV, CDR2 YYDKDF (reference sequence). CDR3 nucleotide sequence: TGTGCCACCAGCAAAACTTCCGGAGACAGCGTTCAGCCCCAGCATTTT. It codes for CATSKTSGDSVQPQHF.

The chain couples TRBV2 to TRBJ1-1, with a weak D call TRBD1 (6 bases). The V gene's germline CDR1 is SNHLY and CDR2 FYNNEI. The CDR3 covers 15 residues. Trimming removed 0 bases at V and 5 bases at J, with 13 bases between. Here the CDR3 reads CASSEAGRGGTEAFF. The CDR3 DNA sequence: TGTGCCAGCAGTGAAGCGGGAAGGGGGGGGACTGAAGCTTTCTTT.

This clone was counted between two and nine times. The rearrangement uses TRBV5-1 and TRBJ2-1; TRBD2 agrees at 12 bases. Germline CDR1 and CDR2: SGHRS and YFSETQ. This CDR3 region has 16 residues. J lost 7 bases, V lost 3 bases, and 8 bases had no gene match. The CDR3 DNA is TGCGCCAGCAGCTACAGACTAGCGGGAGTACAGAATGAGCAGTTCTTC. Protein product: CASSYRLAGVQNEQFF. The full variable domain, in which reference TRBV5-1 and TRBJ2-1 provide the parts outside the CDR3, is KAGVTQTPRYLIKTRGQQVTLSCSPISGHRSVSWYQQTPGQGLQFLFEYFSETQRNKGNFPGRFSGRQFSNSRSEMNVSTLELGDSALYLCASSYRLAGVQNEQFFGPGTRLTVL.

The chain has TRBV11-3 and TRBJ2-5, with TRBD2 matching 8 bases. The J call may be in error: the DNA end matches TRBJ2-7 better. The length of the CDR3 is 13 residues. Germline V gene data show CDR1 as SGHNT and CDR2 as YENEEA. The CDR3, as DNA: TGTGCCAGCAGCTCACTTAGCGGGACCGAGCAGTACTTC. It is translated as CASSSLSGTEQYF.

The chain combines TRBV18 with TRBJ2-7; D gene ambiguous. The germline V and J ends were trimmed by 6 bases and 3 bases, with 6 bases remaining between them. This CDR3 comprises 11 residues. Germline V gene data show CDR1 as KGHSH and CDR2 as LQKENI. The CDR3 DNA sequence: TGTGCCAGCTCCCCTATCTACGAGCAGTACTTC. Translation gives CASSPIYEQYF.

The chain has TRBV5-1 and TRBJ2-7; D perhaps matches TRBD2 (5 bases). Germline CDR1 is SGHRS and CDR2 is YFSETQ. V shed 0 bases and J shed 3 bases, with 7 bases lying between them. CDR3 length: 13 residues. CDR3 loop: CASSLGESYEQYF. The CDR3 nucleotides read TGCGCCAGCAGCTTGGGGGAGAGCTACGAGCAGTACTTC.

The rearrangement uses TRBV7-8 and TRBJ2-7; D might be TRBD1 (7 bases). The ends were cut back, 1 base at V and 1 base at J, with 11 bases in the middle. Germline lookup yields CDR1 SGHVS and CDR2 FQNEAQ. The CDR3 is 15 amino acids. The CDR3 sequence is CASSLGAGGSYEQYF. The CDR3 DNA is TGTGCCAGCAGCTTAGGTGCAGGGGGGTCCTACGAGCAGTACTTC.

The chain recombines TRBV7-6 with TRBJ2-1; 7 bases align to TRBD2. Per germline, CDR1 SGHVS and CDR2 FNYEAQ. The CDR3 totals 18 residues. V lost 1 base and J lost 8; bases outside the gene matches: 17. CDR3 sequence (DNA): TGTGCCAGCAGCTTAGTTCGGATGTGGCGGGAGTCTGTACATGAGCAGTTCTTC. Translating it yields CASSLVRMWRESVHEQFF.

The V gene is TRBV5-1, the J gene TRBJ2-7; 9 nucleotides align to TRBD1. Germline V CDR1 and CDR2: SGHRS, YFSETQ. This CDR3 spans 14 amino acids. V lost 4 bases, J lost 2 bases, and 4 bases stayed unmatched. The CDR3 sequence: CASSPGTGTYEQYF. The CDR3 DNA follows: TGCGCCAGCAGCCCCGGGACAGGGACCTACGAGCAGTACTTC.

CDR3 protein: CASSWAVAGELEQYF. CDR3 in DNA: TGCGCCAGCAGCTGGGCAGTAGCGGGGGAGCTCGAGCAGTACTTC. V is TRBV5-1 and J is TRBJ2-7, with 9 bases that match TRBD2. The CDR3 has 15 amino acids. Germline CDR1 SGHRS, CDR2 YFSETQ. The V gene end was trimmed by 3 bases and the J gene end by 6 bases; junction bases not matched to a gene: 10.

This clone was counted a few times. This chain joins TRBV5-1 and TRBJ1-4; D is uncertain. The CDR3 spans 16 residues. The germline V gene has CDR1 SGHRS and CDR2 YFSETQ. V dropped 0 bases and J dropped 4 bases, with 13 bases sitting between them. The CDR3 nucleotides read TGCGCCAGCAGCTTGGAAGGCGGAGGATTTAATGAAAAACTGTTTTTT. Translation gives CASSLEGGGFNEKLFF.

The chain couples TRBV4-1 to TRBJ2-1; 9 bases align to TRBD1. The CDR3 totals 14 residues. The J segment lost 9 bases and the V segment lost 4 bases, leaving 7 bases of the junction unmatched. The germline V gene has CDR1 MGHRA and CDR2 YSYEKL. CDR3 nucleotide sequence: TGCGCCAGCAGCCGGGAGACAGGGGGGGGTGAGCAGTTCTTC. Its translation: CASSRETGGGEQFF.

The rearrangement uses TRBV6-6 and TRBJ2-5, with 8 bases identical to TRBD2. Germline CDR1 reads MNHNY; CDR2 reads SVGAGI (reference sequence). The CDR3 is made up of 16 amino acids. V dropped 5 bases and J dropped 5; count of bases not matched to a gene: 13. CDR3 nucleotide sequence: TGTGCCAGCAGTCCCAGCCGGGGGGGAGGGTTGGAGACCCAGTACTTC. It specifies CASSPSRGGGLETQYF.

This chain joins TRBV18 and TRBJ1-2, with a weak D call TRBD1 (5 bases). The CDR3 is made up of 13 amino acids. Trimming took 2 bases from V and 8 from J, leaving 12 bases between them. The germline V gene encodes CDR1 KGHSH and CDR2 LQKENI. CDR3: CASSPGDGRGYTF. CDR3 in DNA: TGTGCCAGCTCACCAGGGGACGGGAGAGGCTACACCTTC.

The rearrangement links TRBV19 to TRBJ1-3; no definite D call. CDR3 size: 12 residues. CDR1 LNHDA and CDR2 SQIVND come from the germline V gene (reference sequence). V lost 3 bases and J lost 7, with 7 bases in between. The CDR3 loop is CASSIQRNTIYF. As DNA, the CDR3 is TGTGCCAGTAGTATCCAGAGGAACACCATATATTTT.

This clone was seen only once. The chain employs TRBV5-6 and TRBJ2-7; D may be TRBD1 (5 bases). V was pared by 5 bases and J by 7 bases, with 16 bases between. This CDR3 has 13 amino acids. The germline CDR1 and CDR2 sequences are SGHDT and YYEEEE. CDR3 bases: TGTGCCAGCAGTTATGCAGGGTATCGAGAGCAGTACTTC. Its protein is CASSYAGYREQYF.

The V and J genes are TRBV6-6 and TRBJ2-5, with 9 bases identical to TRBD1. Per germline, CDR1 MNHNY and CDR2 SVGAGI (reference sequence). This CDR3 has 15 residues. The DNA of the CDR3 is TGTGCTCGGACAGGGGAGAGCGGAGGGCGGCGGACCCAGTACTTC. Its translation: CARTGESGGRRTQYF.

The chain recombines TRBV5-1 with TRBJ1-1, with D tentatively TRBD1 (6 bases). Germline CDR1 reads SGHRS; CDR2 reads YFSETQ. V was cut by 4 bases and J by 1 base, with 11 bases left in between. The CDR3 sequence is 14 residues long. The CDR3 nucleotides are TGCGCCAGCAGCCAACAGGGAAGGAACACTGAAGCTTTCTTT. Its protein is CASSQQGRNTEAFF.

The gene calls are TRBV19 and TRBJ2-3; 9 bases are a match to TRBD2. This CDR3 is 13 amino acids long. V lost 7 bases and J lost 3; bases outside the gene matches: 2. Looked up from germline, CDR1 is LNHDA and CDR2 is SQIVND (reference sequence). The CDR3 nucleotides read TGTGCCAGTACGCGGGGGGGGACAGATACGCAGTATTTT. Its protein product is CASTRGGTDTQYF.

The J gene is TRBJ2-7, the V gene TRBV7-6; the match to TRBD1 covers 12 bases. The CDR3 is made up of 16 amino acids. CDR1 and CDR2 (germline): SGHVS, FNYEAQ. The junction had 5 bases not matched to a gene; V was cut back by 0 bases and J by 5 bases. CDR3 nucleotide sequence: TGTGCCAGCAGCTTAGCGGGGGGGGACAGGGGGCACGAGCAGTACTTC. It codes for CASSLAGGDRGHEQYF.

V usage is TRBV9 and J usage is TRBJ2-3; TRBD1 aligns across 8 bases. V lost 4 bases to trimming and J lost 2 bases; unmatched junction nucleotides: 6. The CDR3 totals 15 residues. CDR1 and CDR2 (germline): SGDLS, YYNGEE. CDR3 region: CASSPSTGVTDTQYF. CDR3 bases: TGTGCCAGCAGCCCCTCGACAGGGGTCACAGATACGCAGTATTTT.

The gene calls are TRBV28 and TRBJ2-2, with D hard to call. The germline V gene encodes CDR1 MDHEN and CDR2 SYDVKM. Trimming took off 6 bases at V and 2 bases at J, with 25 bases between the two ends. The CDR3 length is 19 residues. The CDR3 nucleotides read TGTGCCAGCAGCCCGTTCACCCTGGCGGCCTACTCAAACACCGGGGAGCTGTTTTTT. It encodes CASSPFTLAAYSNTGELFF. Full variable domain (missing parts from reference TRBV28 and TRBJ2-2): DVKVTQSSRYLVKRTGEKVFLECVQDMDHENMFWYRQDPGLGLRLIYFSYDVKMKEKGDIPEGYSVSREKKERFSLILESASTNQTSMYLCASSPFTLAAYSNTGELFFGEGSRLTVL.

The chain uses TRBV5-6 and TRBJ2-1; 8 positions match TRBD2. V was pared by 1 base and J by 4 bases, with 7 bases of the junction left unmatched. Germline V gives CDR1 SGHDT, CDR2 YYEEEE. CDR3 length: 16 residues. In nucleotides, the CDR3 is TGTGCCAGCAGCTTGACAACTAGCGGTGATTACAATGAGCAGTTCTTC. Protein: CASSLTTSGDYNEQFF. Filled out from reference TRBV5-6 and TRBJ2-1, the complete variable domain reads DAGVTQSPTHLIKTRGQQVTLRCSPKSGHDTVSWYQQALGQGPQFIFQYYEEEERQRGNFPDRFSGHQFPNYSSELNVNALLLGDSALYLCASSLTTSGDYNEQFFGPGTRLTVL.

The chain carries TRBV28 and TRBJ2-1; possibly TRBD1 for D (5 bases). Trimming left V 6 bases short and J 2 bases short, with 11 bases between. Germline loops: CDR1 MDHEN, CDR2 SYDVKM. The CDR3 sequence is 14 residues long. This chain's CDR3 is CASRPTATYNEQFF. Here the CDR3 DNA reads TGTGCCAGCAGACCGACAGCAACCTACAATGAGCAGTTCTTC.

The chain employs TRBV5-1 and TRBJ1-4, with 10 bases aligning to TRBD1. The CDR3 spans 14 residues. Trimming removed 2 bases from V and 8 bases from J; junction bases left unmatched: 3. The germline gives CDR1 SGHRS, CDR2 YFSETQ. The CDR3 region is CASSFGQGVEKLFF. CDR3 DNA sequence: TGCGCCAGCAGCTTCGGACAGGGGGTAGAAAAACTGTTTTTT.

The rearrangement uses TRBV18 and TRBJ1-1; D unclear. In germline, CDR1 is KGHSH, CDR2 LQKENI. This CDR3 has 14 residues. With 6 bases removed from V and 8 bases from J, the gap between germline ends came to 19 bases. The CDR3 nucleotides read TGTGCCAGCTCCCTAAATTCCGGGAAAATCGAAGCTTTCTTT. Encoded protein: CASSLNSGKIEAFF.

This clone showed up just a few times. The chain combines TRBV19 with TRBJ2-1; 10 bases are shared with TRBD2. CDR3 length: 16 residues. J gave up 3 bases and V 0 bases, and 2 bases lay outside the gene matches. Germline V gives CDR1 LNHDA, CDR2 SQIVND (reference sequence). The CDR3 loop is CASSIEWTSGYNEQFF. The CDR3 DNA reads as TGTGCCAGTAGTATAGAGTGGACTAGCGGCTACAATGAGCAGTTCTTC. Variable domain in full (rest from reference TRBV19 and TRBJ2-1): DGGITQSPKYLFRKEGQNVTLSCEQNLNHDAMYWYRQDPGQGLRLIYYSQIVNDFQKGDIAEGYSVSREKKESFPLTVTSAQKNPTAFYLCASSIEWTSGYNEQFFGPGTRLTVL.

The chain joins TRBV28 to TRBJ2-7; 10 bases map to TRBD2. Germline V gene data show CDR1 as MDHEN and CDR2 as SYDVKM. Losses at the gene ends were 2 bases for V and 0 bases for J; bases not matched to a gene: 13. The CDR3 extends over 19 amino acids. CDR3 sequence (DNA): TGTGCCAGCAGTTTACCCCAGGCTAGCGGGAGATCCAGCTCCTACGAGCAGTACTTC. Translating it yields CASSLPQASGRSSSYEQYF.

CDR3: CASSLVRDRGPPTREKLFF. The CDR3 region has the DNA TGTGCCAGCAGCTTAGTCCGGGACAGGGGGCCCCCGACTAGGGAAAAACTGTTTTTT. The rearrangement uses TRBV7-9 and TRBJ1-4; 12 bases agree with TRBD1. The CDR3 is made up of 19 amino acids. The J segment lost 8 bases and the V segment lost 1 base, leaving 14 bases of the junction unmatched. The germline V gene encodes CDR1 SEHNR and CDR2 FQNEAQ (reference sequence).